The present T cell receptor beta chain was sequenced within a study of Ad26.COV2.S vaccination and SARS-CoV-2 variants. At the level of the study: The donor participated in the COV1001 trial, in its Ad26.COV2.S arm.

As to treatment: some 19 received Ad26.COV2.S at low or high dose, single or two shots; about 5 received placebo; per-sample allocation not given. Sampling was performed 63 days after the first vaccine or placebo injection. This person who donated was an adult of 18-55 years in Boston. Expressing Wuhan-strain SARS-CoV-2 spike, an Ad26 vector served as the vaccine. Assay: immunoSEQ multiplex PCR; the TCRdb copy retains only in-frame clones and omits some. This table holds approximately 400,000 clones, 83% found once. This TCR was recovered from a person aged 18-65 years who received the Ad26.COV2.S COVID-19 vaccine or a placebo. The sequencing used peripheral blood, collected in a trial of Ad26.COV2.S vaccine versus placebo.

Written as DNA, the CDR3 is TGTGCCAGCAGCTCCGAACAGGGGGCATATAACTATGGCTACACCTTC. Translating gives CASSSEQGAYNYGYTF. The chain employs TRBV7-9 and TRBJ1-2; 9 bases fit TRBD1. Germline V CDR1 and CDR2: SEHNR, FQNEAQ (reference sequence). This CDR3 is built from 16 residues. Unmatched junction bases numbered 7, after V lost 4 bases and J lost 1 base.